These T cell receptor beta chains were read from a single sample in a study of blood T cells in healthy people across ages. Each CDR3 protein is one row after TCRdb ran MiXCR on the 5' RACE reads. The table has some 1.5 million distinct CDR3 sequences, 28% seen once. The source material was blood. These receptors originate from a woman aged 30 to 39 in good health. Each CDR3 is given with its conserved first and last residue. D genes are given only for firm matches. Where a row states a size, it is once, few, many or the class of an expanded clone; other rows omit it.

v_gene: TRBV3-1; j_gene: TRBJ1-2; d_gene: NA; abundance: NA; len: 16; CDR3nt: TGTGCCAGCAGCCCCCATGCTGTCAGGGATCTATATGGCTACACCTTC; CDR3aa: CASSPHAVRDLYGYTF
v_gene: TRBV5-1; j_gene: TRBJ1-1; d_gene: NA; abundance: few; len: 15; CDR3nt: TGCGCCAGCAGCTTGGAGGCCAGACCGAACACTGAAGCTTTCTTT; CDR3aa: CASSLEARPNTEAFF
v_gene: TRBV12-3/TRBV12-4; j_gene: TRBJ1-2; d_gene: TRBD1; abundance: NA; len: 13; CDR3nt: TGTGCCAGCAGTGGGGGACAGGGATGGGGCTACACCTTC; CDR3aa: CASSGGQGWGYTF
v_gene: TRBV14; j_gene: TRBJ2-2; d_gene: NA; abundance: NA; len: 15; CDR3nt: TGTGCCAGCAGCCCAGTAGAAGGGAACACCGGGGAGCTGTTTTTT; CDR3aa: CASSPVEGNTGELFF
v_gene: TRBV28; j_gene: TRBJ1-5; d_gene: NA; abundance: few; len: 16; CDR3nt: TGTGCCAGCAGTTCAGGACCTGGAAACCTCTATCAGCCCCAGCATTTT; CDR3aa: CASSSGPGNLYQPQHF
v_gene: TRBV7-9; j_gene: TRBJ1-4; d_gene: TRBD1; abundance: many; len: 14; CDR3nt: TGTGCCAGCAGCTTCGGACAGGGTGGCGAAAAACTGTTTTTT; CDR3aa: CASSFGQGGEKLFF
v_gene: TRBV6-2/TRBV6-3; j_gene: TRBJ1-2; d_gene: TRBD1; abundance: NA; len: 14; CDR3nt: TGTGCCAGCAGACCCGACAGGGGGGCCTATGGCTACACCTTC; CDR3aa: CASRPDRGAYGYTF
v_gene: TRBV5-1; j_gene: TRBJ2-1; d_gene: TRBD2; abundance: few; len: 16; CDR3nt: TGCGCCAGCAGCCAAGTAGCGGGTCGGCCCTACAATGAGCAGTTCTTC; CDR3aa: CASSQVAGRPYNEQFF
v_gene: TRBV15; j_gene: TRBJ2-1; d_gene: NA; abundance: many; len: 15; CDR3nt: TGTGCCACCAGCAGAGGAGGTAGCTCCTACAATGAGCAGTTCTTC; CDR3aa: CATSRGGSSYNEQFF
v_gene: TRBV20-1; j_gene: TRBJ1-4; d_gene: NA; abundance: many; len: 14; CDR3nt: TGCAGTGCGAGCGACAGAGCAACTAATGAAAAACTGTTTTTT; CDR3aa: CSASDRATNEKLFF
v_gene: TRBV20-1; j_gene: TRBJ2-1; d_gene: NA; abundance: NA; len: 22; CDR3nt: NA; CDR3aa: CSASWGNQPQHFGDGIYNEQFF
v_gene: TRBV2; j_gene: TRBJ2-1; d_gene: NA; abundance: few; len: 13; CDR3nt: TGTGCCAGCGAACGGGGTAGTAACAATGAGCAGTTCTTC; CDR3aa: CASERGSNNEQFF
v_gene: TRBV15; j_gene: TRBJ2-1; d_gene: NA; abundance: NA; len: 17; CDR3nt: TGTGCCACCAGCAGAGATAATGAAGGACAGCTTTACAATGAGCAGTTCTTC; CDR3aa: CATSRDNEGQLYNEQFF
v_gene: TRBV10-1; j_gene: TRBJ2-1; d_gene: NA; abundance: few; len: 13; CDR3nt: TGCGCCAGCAGTGAAATAGGGAGGAATGAGCAGTTCTTC; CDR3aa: CASSEIGRNEQFF
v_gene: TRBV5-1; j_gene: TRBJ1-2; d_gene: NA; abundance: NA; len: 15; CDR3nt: TGCGCCAGCAGTCACTCACCAAGAGGAGACTATGGCTACACCTTC; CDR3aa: CASSHSPRGDYGYTF
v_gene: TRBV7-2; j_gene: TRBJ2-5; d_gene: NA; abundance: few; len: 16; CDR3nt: TGTGCCAGCAGCTTAGCATCATTGGGCTCGTTTGAGACCCAGTACTTC; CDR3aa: CASSLASLGSFETQYF
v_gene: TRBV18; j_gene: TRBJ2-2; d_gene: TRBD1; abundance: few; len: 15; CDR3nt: TGTGCCAGCTCACGGGACAGCACGAACACCGGGGAGCTGTTTTTT; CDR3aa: CASSRDSTNTGELFF
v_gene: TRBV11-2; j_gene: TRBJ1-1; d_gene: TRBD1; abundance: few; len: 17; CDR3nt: TGTGCCAGCAGCTTAAGGGTACGTCGACAGGGCGACACTGAAGCTTTCTTT; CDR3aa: CASSLRVRRQGDTEAFF
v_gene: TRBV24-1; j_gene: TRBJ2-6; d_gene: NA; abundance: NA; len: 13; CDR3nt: TGTGCCACCTCCCTCCCTGGGGCCAACGTCCTGACTTTC; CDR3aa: CATSLPGANVLTF
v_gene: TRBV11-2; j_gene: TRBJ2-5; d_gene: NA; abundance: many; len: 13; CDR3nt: TGTGCCAGCAGCCCGGACAGCCCCCCGACCCAGTACTTC; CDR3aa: CASSPDSPPTQYF
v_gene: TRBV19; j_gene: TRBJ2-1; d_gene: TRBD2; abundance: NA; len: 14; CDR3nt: TGCGCCAGCAGTAAGCGGGGGGGTTACAATGAGCAGTTCTTC; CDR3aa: CASSKRGGYNEQFF
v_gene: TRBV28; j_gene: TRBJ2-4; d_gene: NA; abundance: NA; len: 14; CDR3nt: TGTGCCAGCAGTTCCCCGGGACCAGGGAACATTCAGTACTTC; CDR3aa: CASSSPGPGNIQYF
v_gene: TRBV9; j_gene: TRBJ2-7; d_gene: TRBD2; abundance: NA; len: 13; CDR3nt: TGTGCCAGCGGCTCAAGCGGGGGCTACGAGCAGTACTTC; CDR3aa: CASGSSGGYEQYF
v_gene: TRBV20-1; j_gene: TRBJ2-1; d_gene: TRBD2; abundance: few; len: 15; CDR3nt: TGCAGTGCAAAAGGACTAGATCAGCGCTACAATGAGCAGTTCTTC; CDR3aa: CSAKGLDQRYNEQFF